One sample yielded the 15 T cell receptor beta chains listed below, sequenced in a study of beta chain features in type 1 diabetes. All of the isolated RNA was reverse transcribed, so expressed TCRB transcripts were sequenced. Libraries were prepared by immunoSEQ multiplex PCR; TCRdb keeps only in-frame clonotypes and omits some of them. The data hold about 110,000 clones, with 40% observed a single time. Sequencing was carried out using stem cell memory CD4+ T cells from blood. The receptor set was obtained from a woman aged 18-29 years in good health.

In its sample, this clone was seen a few times. V and J are TRBV5-1 and TRBJ2-1, with 9 positions matching TRBD1. Germline V gene sequence: CDR1 SGHRS, CDR2 YFSETQ. CDR3 length: 16 amino acids. V shed 4 bases and J 5 bases; nucleotides not matched to a gene: 10. The CDR3 region has the DNA TGCGCCAGCAGCCTCCCCGGGACAGGGAAGAACAATGAGCAGTTCTTC. Its protein is CASSLPGTGKNNEQFF.

V gene TRBV13 combines with J gene TRBJ2-7; D uncertain. Trimming cost V 1 base and J 3 bases, with 7 bases left between them. This CDR3 region has 13 residues. The germline V gene encodes CDR1 PRHDT and CDR2 FYEKMQ (reference sequence). The CDR3 protein is CASSLEPYYEQYF. CDR3 DNA: TGTGCCAGCAGCTTAGAACCCTACTACGAGCAGTACTTC.

In its sample, this clone was seen a few times. The genes are TRBV7-9 and TRBJ2-1; possible D gene TRBD2, 6 bases. From germline, CDR1 is SEHNR and CDR2 FQNEAQ (reference sequence). Trimming pared 1 base from V and 0 bases from J, leaving 13 bases between. The CDR3 is made up of 17 amino acids. The CDR3 sequence is CASSLVPLASSYNEQFF. The CDR3 DNA is TGTGCCAGCAGCTTAGTCCCCCTAGCGAGCTCCTACAATGAGCAGTTCTTC.

J is TRBJ1-5 and V is TRBV19; D gene unclear. CDR3 length: 16 residues. The germline V gene encodes CDR1 LNHDA and CDR2 SQIVND (reference sequence). The germline V and J ends were trimmed by 2 bases and 4 bases, with 15 bases remaining between them. The CDR3 DNA follows: TGTGCCAGTAGTATATTATCGGGGAGTTGGAATCAGCCCCAGCATTTT. It encodes CASSILSGSWNQPQHF. The complete variable domain, with remaining parts taken from reference TRBV19 and TRBJ1-5, reads DGGITQSPKYLFRKEGQNVTLSCEQNLNHDAMYWYRQDPGQGLRLIYYSQIVNDFQKGDIAEGYSVSREKKESFPLTVTSAQKNPTAFYLCASSILSGSWNQPQHFGDGTRLSIL.

V gene TRBV4-3 combines with J gene TRBJ1-2; TRBD1 matches at 7 bases. From germline, CDR1 is LGHNA and CDR2 YSLEER. Trimming removed 0 bases from V and 4 bases from J; junction bases left unmatched: 8. The CDR3 covers 16 residues. CDR3 nucleotides: TGCGCCAGCAGCCAAGAAGGGTCAGGACAGGCCTATGGCTACACCTTC. As protein: CASSQEGSGQAYGYTF.

The gene calls are TRBV7-9 and TRBJ2-7; D not certain. Germline CDR1 reads SEHNR; CDR2 reads FQNEAQ (reference sequence). There are 14 residues in the CDR3. Trimming removed 1 base from V and 7 bases from J, with 14 bases in between. CDR3 loop: CASSLGVASWEQYF. CDR3 sequence (DNA): TGTGCCAGCAGCTTAGGAGTCGCTAGTTGGGAGCAGTACTTC. The whole variable domain, remainder taken from reference TRBV7-9 and TRBJ2-7, is DTGVSQNPRHKITKRGQNVTFRCDPISEHNRLYWYRQTLGQGPEFLTYFQNEAQLEKSRLLSDRFSAERPKGSFSTLEIQRTEQGDSAMYLCASSLGVASWEQYFGPGTRLTVT.

The gene calls are TRBV6-5 and TRBJ2-1; 9 bases agree with TRBD2. From germline, CDR1 is MNHEY and CDR2 SVGAGI. With V trimmed by 4 bases and J by 4 bases, 8 bases remained unmatched. The CDR3 loop spans 16 amino acids. CDR3 nucleotide sequence: TGTGCCAGCAGTTGGTCCGCTAGCGGGACATACAATGAGCAGTTCTTC. Translated: CASSWSASGTYNEQFF.

This clone occurred a few times. The rearrangement links TRBV18 to TRBJ1-5; 9 positions agree with TRBD1. Trimming removed 6 bases from V and 5 bases from J; junction bases left unmatched: 5. The CDR3 totals 14 residues. Germline lookup yields CDR1 KGHSH and CDR2 LQKENI. CDR3 bases: TGTGCCAGCTCCCGACAGGGGGGCTATCAGCCCCAGCATTTT. Translating gives CASSRQGGYQPQHF.

The rearrangement joins TRBV18 to TRBJ1-1, with D perhaps matching TRBD1 (5 bases). With 0 bases removed from V and 3 bases from J, the gap between germline ends came to 17 bases. The CDR3 is 17 residues long. Germline CDR1 KGHSH, CDR2 LQKENI. The CDR3: CASSPPGPFGRDTEAFF. CDR3 bases: TGTGCCAGCTCACCACCGGGGCCCTTCGGGAGGGACACTGAAGCTTTCTTT.

This clone came up once. The chain combines TRBV6-5 with TRBJ2-7; 9 bases fit TRBD1. V was clipped by 5 bases and J by 5 bases; unmatched bases: 10. CDR1 is MNHEY and CDR2 is SVGAGI in the germline V gene. The CDR3 sequence is 15 residues long. Here the CDR3 reads CASSLQGAKFDEQYF. CDR3 DNA sequence: TGTGCCAGCAGTCTACAGGGGGCGAAATTTGACGAGCAGTACTTC.

The chain joins TRBV4-1 to TRBJ2-7, with D possibly TRBD2 on 5 matching bases. The V end lost 2 bases, the J end lost 2 bases, and 19 bases lay between the germline ends. Looked up from germline, CDR1 is MGHRA and CDR2 is YSYEKL. CDR3 size: 17 residues. The CDR3 reads CASSQRLSGSEPYEQYF. The CDR3 DNA reads as TGCGCCAGCAGCCAACGGCTTTCGGGGAGTGAACCCTACGAGCAGTACTTC.

The J gene is TRBJ2-1, the V gene TRBV28, with D possibly matching TRBD2 (5 bases). Trimming took off 4 bases at V and 0 bases at J, with 13 bases between the two ends. Per germline, CDR1 MDHEN and CDR2 SYDVKM. The CDR3 totals 16 residues. The CDR3: CASSSQSGSSYNEQFF. CDR3 in DNA: TGTGCCAGCAGTTCCCAAAGTGGGAGCTCCTACAATGAGCAGTTCTTC. The variable domain in full, completed from reference TRBV28 and TRBJ2-1, reads DVKVTQSSRYLVKRTGEKVFLECVQDMDHENMFWYRQDPGLGLRLIYFSYDVKMKEKGDIPEGYSVSREKKERFSLILESASTNQTSMYLCASSSQSGSSYNEQFFGPGTRLTVL.

This clone was counted a few times. The chain carries TRBV29-1 and TRBJ2-3; D might be TRBD2 (7 bases). Germline values: CDR1 SQVTM, CDR2 ANQGSEA. The CDR3 is 13 amino acids. The V end lost 7 bases, the J end lost 3 bases, and 14 bases lay between the germline ends. The CDR3 DNA reads TGCAGCGGTGGGGGGGGCAGGACAGATACGCAGTATTTT. Amino acid sequence: CSGGGGRTDTQYF.

The chain links TRBV2 to TRBJ1-2, with 7 bases lining up with TRBD1. Looked up from germline, CDR1 is SNHLY and CDR2 is FYNNEI. V was clipped by 8 bases and J by 3 bases; unmatched bases: 6. The CDR3 covers 13 residues. This CDR3 reads CASRRTGDYGYTF. In DNA, the CDR3 is TGTGCCAGCCGTCGTACAGGGGACTATGGCTACACCTTC.

The chain couples TRBV2 to TRBJ2-3, with D possibly being TRBD1 (7 bases). The CDR3 consists of 14 residues. The V end lost 8 bases, the J end lost 2 bases, and 14 bases lay between the germline ends. Germline values: CDR1 SNHLY, CDR2 FYNNEI. Written as DNA, the CDR3 is TGTGCCAGCCCGCGGGACAGCTACACAGATACGCAGTATTTT. Translation gives CASPRDSYTDTQYF.